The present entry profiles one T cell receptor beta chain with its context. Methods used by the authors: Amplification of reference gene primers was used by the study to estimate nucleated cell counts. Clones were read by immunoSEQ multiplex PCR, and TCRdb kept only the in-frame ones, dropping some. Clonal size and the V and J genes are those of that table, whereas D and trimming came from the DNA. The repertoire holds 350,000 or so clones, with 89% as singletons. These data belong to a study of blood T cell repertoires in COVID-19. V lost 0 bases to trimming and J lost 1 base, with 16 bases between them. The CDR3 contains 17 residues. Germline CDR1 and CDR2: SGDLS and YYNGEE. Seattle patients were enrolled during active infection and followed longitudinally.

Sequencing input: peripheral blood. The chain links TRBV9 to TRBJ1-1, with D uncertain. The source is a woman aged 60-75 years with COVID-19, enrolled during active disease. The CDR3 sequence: CASSVGLSLYQNTEAFF. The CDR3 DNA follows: TGTGCCAGCAGCGTAGGACTAAGTCTGTATCAGAACACTGAAGCTTTCTTT.